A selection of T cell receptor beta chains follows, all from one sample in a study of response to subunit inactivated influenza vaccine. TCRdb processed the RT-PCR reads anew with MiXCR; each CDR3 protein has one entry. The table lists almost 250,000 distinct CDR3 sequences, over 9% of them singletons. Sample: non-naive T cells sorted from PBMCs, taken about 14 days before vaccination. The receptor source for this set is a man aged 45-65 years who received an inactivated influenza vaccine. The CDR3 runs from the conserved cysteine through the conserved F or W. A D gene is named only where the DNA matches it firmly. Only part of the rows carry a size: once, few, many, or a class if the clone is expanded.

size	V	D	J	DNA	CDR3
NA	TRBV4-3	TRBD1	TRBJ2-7	TGCGCCAGCAGCCCAGATCAGGGGGCGCGGCAGTACTTC	CASSPDQGARQYF
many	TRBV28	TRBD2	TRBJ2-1	TGTGCCAGCAGAGGGCGGGGGTACAATGAGCAGTTCTTC	CASRGRGYNEQFF
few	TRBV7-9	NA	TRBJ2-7	TGTGCCAGCAGCGCGACAGTGTACGAGCAGTACTTC	CASSATVYEQYF
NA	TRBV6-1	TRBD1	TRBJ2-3	TGTGCCAGCAGTGATTCAAGGGGGCGCCCCACAGATACGCAGTATTTT	CASSDSRGRPTDTQYF
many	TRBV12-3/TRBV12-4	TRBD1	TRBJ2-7	TGTGCCAGCAGTCGCGGAGGGACAGGGACCCTCTTC	CASSRGGTGTLF
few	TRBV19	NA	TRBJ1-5	TGTGCCAGTAGTATAGGCGTCAGCTCGCCCCAGCATTTT	CASSIGVSSPQHF
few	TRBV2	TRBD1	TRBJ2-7	TGTGCCAGCAGGGAAACAGGGGTTTTATCCTACGAGCAGTACTTC	CASRETGVLSYEQYF
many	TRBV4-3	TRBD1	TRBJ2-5	TGCGCCAGCAGCCAAGGGGGACAGGGTTCTTTCCAAGAGACCCAGTACTTC	CASSQGGQGSFQETQYF
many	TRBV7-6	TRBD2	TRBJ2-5	TGTGCCAGCAGCCCCTGGGTTGGGACTAGCGGATTACAAGAGACCCAGTACTTC	CASSPWVGTSGLQETQYF
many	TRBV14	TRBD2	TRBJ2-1	TGTGCCAGCAGCCTCCGGGACTACTACAATGAGCAGTTCTTC	CASSLRDYYNEQFF
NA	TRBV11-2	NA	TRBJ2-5	TGTGCCAGCAGCTTAGGAACAGTTTTGGCAGAGACCCAGTACTTC	CASSLGTVLAETQYF
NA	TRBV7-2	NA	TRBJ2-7	TGTGCCAGCAGCTCGACCGGACGGGACTACGAGCAGTACTTC	CASSSTGRDYEQYF
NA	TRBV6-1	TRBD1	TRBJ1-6	TGTGCCAGCAGTGAGACAGGGTTCAATTCACCCCTCCACTTT	CASSETGFNSPLHF
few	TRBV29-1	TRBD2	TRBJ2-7	TGCAGCGTCTTAATAGGACTAGCGCGGTACGAGCAGTACTTC	CSVLIGLARYEQYF
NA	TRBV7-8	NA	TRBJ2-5	TGTGCCAGCAGCTTAGGGGCAGGGGAGACCCAGTACTTC	CASSLGAGETQYF
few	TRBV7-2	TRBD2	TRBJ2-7	TGTGCCAGCAGCTTATCCCCGGGGGGTCCCTACGAGCAGTACTTC	CASSLSPGGPYEQYF
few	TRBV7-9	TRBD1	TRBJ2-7	TGTGCCAGCAGCTTACTAGGACAGGGGGCGCACGAGCAGTACTTC	CASSLLGQGAHEQYF
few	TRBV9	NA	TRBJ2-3	TGTGCCAGCAGCGGAGGGAGCACAGATACGCAGTATTTT	CASSGGSTDTQYF
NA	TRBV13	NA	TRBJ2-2	TGTGCCATCGGCCCGCGGCTCCTCAGCTGGGAGCTGTTTTTT	CAIGPRLLSWELFF
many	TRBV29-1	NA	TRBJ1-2	TGCAGCGTTGAAGAGGACGGAGATAACTATGGCTACACCTTC	CSVEEDGDNYGYTF
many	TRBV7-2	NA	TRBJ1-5	TGTGCCAGCAGCTTGGCAGGTTCGAAGCCCCAGCATTTT	CASSLAGSKPQHF